This T cell receptor beta chain is from a study of blood T cell repertoires in COVID-19. Profiling relied on immunoSEQ multiplex PCR, and the TCRdb table lists in-frame clones only, not all of them. This table has some 210,000 clones, around 81% appearing once. CDR3 length: 14 residues. With V trimmed by 4 bases and J by 4 bases, 4 bases remained unmatched. Germline V gene sequence: CDR1 SNHLY, CDR2 FYNNEI. The study drew participants aged roughly 18 to 89 years from roughly 25 US areas. Categorization into cohorts depended on clinical history that participants reported. The clonotype comes from a woman aged 45-60 years with acute COVID-19. The chain has TRBV2 and TRBJ1-5; TRBD1 matches at 7 bases. The specimen sequenced was PBMCs or T cells enriched from blood (not recorded which). Written as DNA, the CDR3 is TGTGCCAGCAGTGGGGACAGCAAAAATCAGCCCCAGCATTTT. Translation gives CASSGDSKNQPQHF. Drawing the rest from reference TRBV2 and TRBJ1-5, the complete variable domain is EPEVTQTPSHQVTQMGQEVILRCVPISNHLYFYWYRQILGQKVEFLVSFYNNEISEKSEIFDDQFSVERPDGSNFTLKIRSTKLEDSAMYFCASSGDSKNQPQHFGDGTRLSIL.